The 8 T cell receptor beta chains below all came from one sample that was sequenced in a study of regulatory T cells in long-lasting Graves disease. As to time point: newly diagnosed GD, antithyroid drugs for less than 3 months. PBMC RNA was the source of the TCR library. Construction of TCR beta libraries relied on iRepertoire HTBI primers and on Arm-PCR targeting CDR3 regions. TCRdb redid the calling of the multiplex PCR reads with MiXCR, one entry per CDR3 protein. The repertoire holds about 420,000 distinct CDR3 sequences, with about 15% as singletons. These data also featured in a second study, about T cells in Graves' hyperthyroidism and ophthalmopathy.

The sample in question was peripheral blood mononuclear cells (PBMCs), obtained at new diagnosis, from a patient treated with antithyroid drugs. These receptors were obtained from a woman under 30 with Graves disease.

The chain links TRBV29-1 to TRBJ2-7; 13 bases fit TRBD2. CDR3 length: 13 residues. V was pared by 5 bases and J by 9 bases, with 7 bases of the junction left unmatched. Germline CDR1 is SQVTM and CDR2 is ANQGSEA. The CDR3 sequence: CSVKLAGGPRQYF. CDR3 sequence (DNA): TGCAGCGTTAAACTAGCGGGAGGGCCCCGGCAGTACTTC.

This clonotype was observed many times. The rearrangement uses TRBV13 and TRBJ2-7, with 7 bases lining up with TRBD2. The ends lost 4 bases at V and 0 bases at J; junction bases unmatched: 15. CDR1 is PRHDT and CDR2 is FYEKMQ in the germline V gene (reference sequence). This CDR3 has 18 residues. DNA of the CDR3: TGTGCCAGCAGCTCAAGCCCGGGACTAACCTCAAACTCCTACGAGCAGTACTTC. Its protein product is CASSSSPGLTSNSYEQYF.

The chain has TRBV20-1 and TRBJ1-2, with 9 nucleotides matching TRBD1. The V and J ends lost 1 base and 3 bases, in that order; junction bases with no gene match: 6. This CDR3 comprises 15 residues. The V gene's germline CDR1 is DFQATT and CDR2 SNEGSKA (reference sequence). The DNA for the CDR3 is TGCAGTGCTAGAGCCGGGGACAGGGTTGACTATGGCTACACCTTC. This encodes CSARAGDRVDYGYTF.

This clonotype was counted many times. The J gene is TRBJ2-5, the V gene TRBV6-2 or TRBV6-3; 11 positions match TRBD2. Germline CDR1 reads MNHEY; CDR2 reads SVGEGT. The trim removed 2 bases at V and 4 bases at J, leaving 3 bases unmatched. This CDR3 contains 15 residues. The CDR3 loop reads CASSYRGTSGETQYF. CDR3 bases: TGTGCCAGCAGTTACCGCGGGACTAGCGGAGAGACCCAGTACTTC.

This chain uses TRBV10-3 with TRBJ2-2, with TRBD2 matching over 7 bases. Unmatched junction bases numbered 4, after V lost 6 bases and J lost 3 bases. This CDR3 has 14 amino acids. Germline V gene sequence: CDR1 ENHRY, CDR2 SYGVKD. The CDR3 sequence: CAIRRELDTGELFF. CDR3 coding DNA: TGTGCCATCAGGCGGGAGTTGGACACCGGGGAGCTGTTTTTT.

This chain joins TRBV7-2 and TRBJ2-3; TRBD2 matches at 9 bases. The CDR3 consists of 14 residues. Looked up from germline, CDR1 is SGHTA and CDR2 is FQGNSA. V dropped 1 base and J dropped 13; count of bases not matched to a gene: 9. For the CDR3, the DNA is TGTGCCAGCAGCTTAGGCTCCCGGGGCGGGAGGGAGTATTTT. Translation: CASSLGSRGGREYF.

This clonotype was picked up many times. Written as DNA, the CDR3 is TGTGCCAGCAGCCCGTGGACTAGCGGGAGCGGTGAGCAGTTCTTC. Its translation is CASSPWTSGSGEQFF. This rearrangement joins TRBV3-1 to TRBJ2-1; 13 nucleotides match TRBD2. The CDR3 loop spans 15 amino acids. Unmatched junction bases numbered 6, after V lost 4 bases and J lost 9 bases. The germline V gene has CDR1 LGHDT and CDR2 YNNKEL (reference sequence).

The chain uses TRBV9 and TRBJ2-7; TRBD1 agrees at 11 bases. The germline gives CDR1 SGDLS, CDR2 YYNGEE. V lost 3 bases, J lost 4 bases, and 3 bases stayed unmatched. The CDR3 consists of 14 residues. Here the CDR3 reads CASSAGTGGYEQYF. The CDR3 DNA sequence: TGTGCCAGCAGCGCCGGGACAGGGGGTTACGAGCAGTACTTC.